The next 15 T cell receptor beta chains were all read from a single sample in a study of T-cell memory formation after mild COVID-19. TCRdb re-called the 5' RACE reads through MiXCR, storing one row per CDR3 protein. The sample includes about 420,000 distinct CDR3 sequences, about 22% of them seen just once. The sample consisted of PBMCs or a T cell subset sorted from them (not recorded which). The origin of the receptors is an adult woman who had mild COVID-19 (a few samples of this study predate the infection). Cell type and time point are not known.

This clonotype was seen more than once but under ten times. The V and J genes are TRBV11-2 and TRBJ1-1; D is possibly TRBD1 (5 bases). Trimming shortened V by 5 bases and J by 7 bases, and 20 bases separated the two germline ends. The CDR3 is made up of 15 amino acids. Per germline, CDR1 SGHAT and CDR2 FQNNGV. The CDR3 loop reads CASSVRGGGGLEAFF. CDR3 DNA: TGTGCCAGCAGCGTACGGGGCGGCGGGGGTCTTGAAGCTTTCTTT.

This clonotype was detected only a few times. V is TRBV4-2 and J is TRBJ1-1; D gene unclear. Germline CDR1 is LGHNA and CDR2 is YNFKEQ. The CDR3 runs 13 residues. V shed 5 bases and J shed 1 base, with 8 bases lying between them. This CDR3 is CASSETENTEAFF. CDR3 bases: TGTGCCAGCAGCGAAACAGAGAACACTGAAGCTTTCTTT.

This chain connects TRBV29-1 to TRBJ2-2, with 7 bases aligning to TRBD2. CDR1 and CDR2 from the germline V gene are SQVTM and ANQGSEA. J gave up 0 bases and V 7 bases, and 2 bases lay outside the gene matches. This CDR3 has 13 amino acids. CDR3 sequence (DNA): TGCAGCGCCACTAGCGCGAACACCGGGGAGCTGTTTTTT. The encoded protein is CSATSANTGELFF.

The J gene is TRBJ2-1, the V gene TRBV15; D uncertain. V was pared by 0 bases and J by 0 bases, with 12 bases between. Germline loops: CDR1 LNHNV, CDR2 YYDKDF (reference sequence). The CDR3 sequence is 17 residues long. The CDR3 DNA reads as TGTGCCACCAGCAGAGATAGTGCTCTTAGCTCCTACAATGAGCAGTTCTTC. This codes for CATSRDSALSSYNEQFF.

This chain links TRBV19 with TRBJ2-3; D is uncertain. Per germline, CDR1 LNHDA and CDR2 SQIVND (reference sequence). This CDR3 is built from 12 residues. Trimming pared 6 bases from V and 11 bases from J, leaving 15 bases between. The CDR3 bases are TGTGCCAGTAGAACAGCCCTCGGTGAGCAGTATTTT. This translates into CASRTALGEQYF. The full variable domain, with the rest looked up from reference TRBV19 and TRBJ2-3, is DGGITQSPKYLFRKEGQNVTLSCEQNLNHDAMYWYRQDPGQGLRLIYYSQIVNDFQKGDIAEGYSVSREKKESFPLTVTSAQKNPTAFYLCASRTALGEQYFGPGTRLTVL.

This clonotype was seen more than once but under ten times. This sequence joins TRBV5-1 and TRBJ2-3, with 9 bases aligning to TRBD2. The V and J ends lost 4 bases and 6 bases, in that order; junction bases with no gene match: 6. This CDR3 spans 14 amino acids. The germline V gene encodes CDR1 SGHRS and CDR2 YFSETQ. The CDR3 region has the DNA TGCGCCAGCAGCGGTAGCGGGGGCATTGATACGCAGTATTTT. It translates to CASSGSGGIDTQYF.

The V call is TRBV29-1, the J call TRBJ2-1; D ambiguous. The CDR3 extends over 14 amino acids. V was cut by 0 bases and J by 2 bases, with 8 bases left in between. CDR1 is SQVTM and CDR2 is ANQGSEA in the germline V gene. CDR3 sequence reads: CSVEDPNTYNEQFF. The CDR3 DNA reads TGCAGCGTTGAAGATCCTAATACCTACAATGAGCAGTTCTTC.

Only a few counts were recorded for this clonotype. V is TRBV29-1 and J is TRBJ2-1, with TRBD2 matching 10 bases. The CDR3 spans 14 residues. The germline V gene encodes CDR1 SQVTM and CDR2 ANQGSEA. The J segment lost 7 bases and the V segment lost 8 bases, leaving 11 bases of the junction unmatched. CDR3 in amino acids: CSLRFASGRNEQFF. CDR3 in DNA: TGCAGCCTGAGGTTTGCTAGCGGGAGAAATGAGCAGTTCTTC.

In this sample, this clonotype turned up a few times. The V call is TRBV6-5, the J call TRBJ2-2, with 14 nucleotides matching TRBD2. The CDR3 is 15 residues long. Germline V lookup: CDR1 MNHEY, CDR2 SVGAGI. Germline trimming cut 4 bases from V and 6 bases from J; bases unmatched to any gene: 1. DNA of the CDR3: TGTGCCAGCAGTTCGGGACTAGCGGGAGCCGGGGAGCTGTTTTTT. Protein: CASSSGLAGAGELFF.

J is TRBJ1-1 and V is TRBV7-6; TRBD1 aligns across 11 bases. The ends lost 4 bases at V and 1 base at J; junction bases unmatched: 5. In germline, CDR1 is SGHVS, CDR2 FNYEAQ. This CDR3 has 16 residues. The CDR3 here is CASSSLDRGRNTEAFF. CDR3 DNA: TGTGCCAGCAGCTCCCTGGACAGGGGGCGGAACACTGAAGCTTTCTTT. Drawing the rest from reference TRBV7-6 and TRBJ1-1, the complete variable domain is GAGVSQSPRYKVTKRGQDVALRCDPISGHVSLYWYRQALGQGPEFLTYFNYEAQQDKSGLPNDRFSAERPEGSISTLTIQRTEQRDSAMYRCASSSLDRGRNTEAFFGQGTRLTVV.

This clonotype came up many times. The V and J genes are TRBV5-1 and TRBJ2-1; D may be TRBD2 (5 bases). Germline values: CDR1 SGHRS, CDR2 YFSETQ. V lost 0 bases and J lost 0, with 13 bases in between. CDR3 length: 17 amino acids. CDR3 in amino acids: CASSLEGSGSSYNEQFF. CDR3 nucleotide sequence: TGCGCCAGCAGCTTGGAAGGGTCGGGGAGCTCCTACAATGAGCAGTTCTTC. Full variable domain (rest looked up from reference TRBV5-1 and TRBJ2-1): KAGVTQTPRYLIKTRGQQVTLSCSPISGHRSVSWYQQTPGQGLQFLFEYFSETQRNKGNFPGRFSGRQFSNSRSEMNVSTLELGDSALYLCASSLEGSGSSYNEQFFGPGTRLTVL.

The chain joins TRBV6-5 to TRBJ2-3, with D possibly TRBD2 on 6 matching bases. The CDR3 has 17 residues. Germline CDR1 MNHEY, CDR2 SVGAGI. V lost 5 bases and J lost 1, with 19 bases in between. CDR3 in DNA: TGTGCCAGCAGTGCAAGCCCGGCGGGGCCCCGCACAGATACGCAGTATTTT. It codes for CASSASPAGPRTDTQYF.

On this clonotype itself: A clone one base away is much larger, so this may be a read error. The rearrangement uses TRBV5-1 and TRBJ1-2; possibly TRBD1 for D (5 bases). This CDR3 comprises 13 residues. From germline, CDR1 is SGHRS and CDR2 YFSETQ. The V end was cut by 3 bases, the J end by 4 bases, with 10 bases between. The CDR3 nucleotides read TGCGCCAGCAGCTCCGGGGGTATCTATGGCTACACCTTC. Translation gives CASSSGGIYGYTF.

The V and J genes are TRBV2 and TRBJ2-7, with TRBD1 matching 10 bases. There are 14 residues in the CDR3. With V trimmed by 3 bases and J by 7 bases, 6 bases remained unmatched. Germline CDR1 is SNHLY and CDR2 is FYNNEI. The DNA for the CDR3 is TGTGCCAGCAGTGACGGACAGGGGGGGAAAGAGCAGTACTTC. This translates into CASSDGQGGKEQYF.

This chain connects TRBV7-8 to TRBJ1-5; 9 bases map to TRBD1. The length of the CDR3 is 16 residues. The ends lost 5 bases at V and 1 base at J; junction bases unmatched: 6. Germline-derived CDR1 and CDR2 are SGHVS and FQNEAQ. CDR3 in amino acids: CASSVLQGASNQPQHF. In DNA form, the CDR3 reads TGTGCCAGCAGCGTATTACAGGGGGCAAGCAATCAGCCCCAGCATTTT.